The sequence of this TCR beta chain was determined in a study of T cell responses to AZD1222 COVID-19 vaccine. Notes on the study in general: Clonal diversity was possibly underestimated, and the donors were mostly white British, with more females. Baseline seropositivity characterized only a handful of AZD1222 recipients. Spike regions recognized by vaccine-associated CD4 TCRs spanned the protein, led by 160-218 and 743-854.

CDR1 and CDR2 from the germline V gene are LNHDA and SQIVND (reference sequence). V was cut by 7 bases and J by 2 bases, with 8 bases left in between. The CDR3 totals 13 residues. Comment on this clone: No antigen is known for it.

Profiled with immunoSEQ multiplex PCR; TCRdb holds only in-frame clones, not every one. The sample includes around 160,000 clones, 75% to 95% of them seen just once. The sample in question was peripheral blood, obtained on day 0 of MenACWY control vaccination. The chain is built from TRBV19 and TRBJ2-2; perhaps TRBD1 as D (6 bases). This clonotype was sampled from an adult in good health. CDR3 amino acids: CASIQGNTGELFF. CDR3 nucleotide sequence: TGTGCCAGTATACAGGGAAACACCGGGGAGCTGTTTTTT.